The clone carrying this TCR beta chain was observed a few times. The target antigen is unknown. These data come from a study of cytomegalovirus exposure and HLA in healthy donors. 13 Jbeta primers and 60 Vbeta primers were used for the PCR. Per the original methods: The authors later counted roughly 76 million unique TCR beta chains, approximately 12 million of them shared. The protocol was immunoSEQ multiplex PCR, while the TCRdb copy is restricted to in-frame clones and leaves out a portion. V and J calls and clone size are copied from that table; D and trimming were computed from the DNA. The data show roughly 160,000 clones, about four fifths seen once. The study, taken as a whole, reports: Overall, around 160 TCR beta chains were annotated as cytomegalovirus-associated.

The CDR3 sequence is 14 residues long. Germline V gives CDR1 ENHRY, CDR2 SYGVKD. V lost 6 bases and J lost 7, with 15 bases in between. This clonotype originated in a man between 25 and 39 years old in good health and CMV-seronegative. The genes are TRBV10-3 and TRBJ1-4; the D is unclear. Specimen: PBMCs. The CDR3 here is CAIRGGNDGEKLFF. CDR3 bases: TGTGCCATCAGGGGCGGGAATGACGGTGAAAAACTGTTTTTT.